The clone carrying this T cell receptor (beta chain) was observed a handful of times. Germline trimming cut 3 bases from V and 1 base from J; bases unmatched to any gene: 11. The CDR3 spans 17 residues. CDR1 and CDR2 from the germline V gene are MGHRA and YSYEKL. The PCR was carried out with 60 Vbeta primers and 13 Jbeta primers. Produced via immunoSEQ multiplex PCR; TCRdb's table is partial and in-frame only. The repertoire has approximately 190,000 clones, roughly 80% of them found once; the top ten carry 3.5% to 4%. These data originate in a study of cytomegalovirus exposure and HLA in healthy donors.

The chain is built from TRBV4-1 and TRBJ1-1; the match to TRBD1 covers 7 bases. This clonotype originated in a man over 45 in good health and CMV-seronegative. Sequenced: PBMCs. The CDR3 is CASSQPTSGQKNTEAFF. The DNA of the CDR3 is TGCGCCAGCAGCCAGCCGACGTCGGGACAGAAGAACACTGAAGCTTTCTTT.